The table lists the clone carrying this T cell receptor beta chain with a few counts. No antigen is known for it. TCRdb reprocessed the 5' RACE reads with MiXCR, giving one entry per CDR3 protein. The sample carries 420,000 or so distinct CDR3 sequences, about 18% recorded once. The data belong to a study of identical twins. CDR3 length equals 14 residues. The germline V gene has CDR1 MNHNS and CDR2 SASEGT. Trimming cost V 6 bases and J 1 base; bases outside gene matches: 2. Study outcomes and limitations: The conclusions drew on cross-sectional statistical analysis instead of tracking the same donors.

The chain links TRBV6-1 to TRBJ1-1, with 10 nucleotides matching TRBD1. Sequenced: naive T cells sorted from blood. This TCR came from a man aged 50-59 years in good health. CDR3 loop: CASSRTGGNTEAFF. The CDR3 DNA reads as TGTGCCAGCAGCCGGACAGGGGGGAACACTGAAGCTTTCTTT.